These T cell receptor beta chains were read from a single sample in a study of cytomegalovirus exposure and HLA in healthy donors. Only in-frame clones appear in the TCRdb table, and some are missing; sequencing was by immunoSEQ multiplex PCR. The profile covers about 140,000 clones, with roughly four fifths appearing a single time and around 8.1% taken by the ten largest. Sequencing used PBMCs. All receptors come from a woman in her fifties or sixties in good health and CMV-seropositive. Both conserved end residues are part of each CDR3. Fields, in order: V gene, J gene, D gene, clone size, CDR3 protein, CDR3 DNA. A D gene is named only where the DNA matches it firmly. The listing skips clone size in some rows; elsewhere it reads once, few, many or a size class.

V gene: TRBV7-2
J gene: TRBJ1-1
D gene: TRBD1
clone size: NA
CDR3 protein: CASSPRTGEIEAFF
CDR3 DNA: TGTGCCAGCAGCCCGAGGACAGGGGAGATTGAAGCTTTCTTT

V gene: TRBV28
J gene: TRBJ1-2
D gene: NA
clone size: NA
CDR3 protein: CASTPLGRGNYGYTF
CDR3 DNA: TGTGCCAGCACCCCCCTGGGGCGCGGTAACTATGGCTACACCTTC

V gene: TRBV6-5
J gene: TRBJ1-2
D gene: NA
clone size: once
CDR3 protein: CASSRPGGNSYGYTF
CDR3 DNA: TGTGCCAGCAGCCGTCCCGGGGGAAACAGCTATGGCTACACCTTC

V gene: TRBV18
J gene: TRBJ2-2
D gene: TRBD1
clone size: NA
CDR3 protein: CASSPTPGQGSGELFF
CDR3 DNA: TGTGCCAGCTCACCGACCCCTGGACAGGGATCAGGGGAGCTGTTTTTT

V gene: TRBV7-9
J gene: TRBJ2-7
D gene: TRBD1
clone size: few
CDR3 protein: CASTSSGTGGLSEQYF
CDR3 DNA: TGTGCCAGCACCTCGAGCGGGACAGGGGGTCTGTCCGAGCAGTACTTC

V gene: TRBV7-8
J gene: TRBJ2-7
D gene: TRBD2
clone size: NA
CDR3 protein: CASSSVSGRDYEQYF
CDR3 DNA: TGTGCCAGCAGCTCCGTGAGCGGGAGGGACTACGAGCAGTACTTC

V gene: TRBV2
J gene: TRBJ1-1
D gene: NA
clone size: few
CDR3 protein: CASSFYRENTEAFF
CDR3 DNA: TGTGCCAGCAGTTTCTACAGGGAAAACACTGAAGCTTTCTTT

V gene: TRBV18
J gene: TRBJ1-1
D gene: NA
clone size: NA
CDR3 protein: CASSPKGLNTEAFF
CDR3 DNA: TGTGCCAGCTCACCAAAGGGGCTGAACACTGAAGCTTTCTTT

V gene: TRBV5-1
J gene: TRBJ2-2
D gene: NA
clone size: NA
CDR3 protein: CASSSQQGTGELFF
CDR3 DNA: TGCGCCAGCAGCTCACAACAGGGCACCGGGGAGCTGTTTTTT

V gene: TRBV7-9
J gene: TRBJ1-1
D gene: TRBD1
clone size: NA
CDR3 protein: CASSAQGTVNTEAFF
CDR3 DNA: TGTGCCAGCAGCGCGCAAGGGACAGTGAACACTGAAGCTTTCTTT

V gene: TRBV9
J gene: TRBJ1-2
D gene: NA
clone size: NA
CDR3 protein: CASSVGPQDYGYTF
CDR3 DNA: TGTGCCAGCAGCGTAGGCCCCCAGGACTATGGCTACACCTTC

V gene: TRBV6-1
J gene: TRBJ1-5
D gene: TRBD1
clone size: NA
CDR3 protein: CASSSGTGGDQPQHF
CDR3 DNA: TGTGCCAGCAGTTCCGGGACAGGGGGCGATCAGCCCCAGCATTTT